There are a few counts of the clone carrying this T cell receptor (beta chain). With a J-beta primer mix and a sample-barcoded 5' primer, a second PCR ran about 7 to 12 cycles. TCRdb ran MiXCR on the 5' RACE reads and lists one entry per CDR3 protein. Of hundreds of thousands of distinct CDR3 sequences listed, around 36% are singletons. This specimen belongs to a study of blood T cells in healthy people across ages. The sequenced material came from blood. This receptor was obtained from a man between 18 and 35 years old in good health.

The CDR3 sequence is CASSLGQTPYNEQFF. DNA for the CDR3: TGTGCCAGCAGCCTCGGACAGACTCCCTACAATGAGCAGTTCTTC. This chain links TRBV11-2 with TRBJ2-1; possible D gene TRBD1, 6 bases. Trimming took off 5 bases at V and 2 bases at J, with 13 bases between the two ends. The CDR3 contains 15 residues. Germline CDR1 and CDR2: SGHAT and FQNNGV. The variable domain in full, with the rest retrieved from reference TRBV11-2 and TRBJ2-1, is EAGVAQSPRYKIIEKRQSVAFWCNPISGHATLYWYQQILGQGPKLLIQFQNNGVVDDSQLPKDRFSAERLKGVDSTLKIQPAKLEDSAVYLCASSLGQTPYNEQFFGPGTRLTVL.